The source of this T cell receptor beta chain is a study of cytomegalovirus exposure and HLA in healthy donors. This clone was found once. Its antigen is not identified. The PCR contained 60 Vbeta and 13 Jbeta primers. As originally analysed: It was a later analysis that counted about 80 million unique TCR beta chains, of which around 11 million were shared. Libraries were prepared by immunoSEQ multiplex PCR; TCRdb keeps only in-frame clonotypes and omits some of them. The DNA was the basis for D and trimming; V, J and clone size are from that table. The sample contains over 130,000 clones, around 65% of which appear only once. Study-level findings and limits: Altogether, about 160 TCR beta chains were recorded as cytomegalovirus-associated. Association of a missense DCLRE1C variant with TCR beta V- and J-gene trimming was reported in a later analysis. Some V segments (TRBV6-2 and TRBV6-3 among them) were excluded as indistinguishable.

From germline, CDR1 is SGHTS and CDR2 YDEGEE. The J segment lost 5 bases and the V segment lost 0 bases, leaving 7 bases of the junction unmatched. The CDR3 spans 16 residues. The origin of this receptor is a woman aged 55-70 years in good health and CMV-seronegative. Sequencing input: PBMCs. This chain joins TRBV5-8 and TRBJ1-5; TRBD1 matches at 8 bases. This CDR3 reads CASSLGRGQFDQPQHF. The CDR3 DNA follows: TGTGCCAGCAGCTTGGGCAGGGGGCAATTCGATCAGCCCCAGCATTTT. The variable domain in full, with the rest retrieved from reference TRBV5-8 and TRBJ1-5, is EAGVTQSPTHLIKTRGQQATLRCSPISGHTSVYWYQQALGLGLQFLLWYDEGEERNRGNFPPRFSGRQFPNYSSELNVNALELEDSALYLCASSLGRGQFDQPQHFGDGTRLSIL.